This entry lists 19 T cell receptor beta chains sequenced from one sample in a study of OX40 agonist ivuxolimab in advanced cancers. The assay was immunoSEQ multiplex PCR, and TCRdb's table has in-frame clones only and misses some. The data show more than 80,000 clones, around nine tenths seen once. The sample in question was CD4+ or CD8+ T cells sorted from blood, obtained in a trial of the OX40 agonist ivuxolimab. The receptor source for this set is an adult with an advanced solid tumor such as melanoma, head and neck, liver or kidney cancer.

The genes are TRBV4-2 and TRBJ2-1, with a weak D call TRBD2 (5 bases). This CDR3 is built from 15 residues. V dropped 0 bases and J dropped 6 bases, with 12 bases sitting between them. The germline CDR1 and CDR2 sequences are LGHNA and YNFKEQ. CDR3 amino acids: CASSQEAGVANEQFF. In nucleotides, the CDR3 is TGTGCCAGCAGCCAAGAGGCGGGTGTCGCCAATGAGCAGTTCTTC.

V gene TRBV28 combines with J gene TRBJ1-2, with D uncertain. Trimming removed 8 bases from V and 7 bases from J, with 14 bases in between. Per the germline V gene, CDR1 is MDHEN and CDR2 is SYDVKM. This CDR3 has 12 residues. This CDR3 reads CASVDPLSGYTF. The CDR3 DNA reads as TGTGCCAGCGTCGATCCCCTTTCTGGCTACACCTTC.

The rearrangement links TRBV19 to TRBJ2-2; 8 bases map to TRBD1. CDR1 LNHDA and CDR2 SQIVND come from the germline V gene (reference sequence). The CDR3 runs to 16 residues. V dropped 6 bases and J dropped 1; count of bases not matched to a gene: 7. The CDR3 DNA sequence: TGTGCCAGTAGATTATTAGGGACAGGGAACACCGGGGAGCTGTTTTTT. Translating it yields CASRLLGTGNTGELFF.

This chain joins TRBV2 and TRBJ2-1; no firm D call. This CDR3 spans 14 amino acids. Germline assignment: CDR1 SNHLY and CDR2 FYNNEI. V was trimmed by 6 bases and J by 5 bases, leaving 14 bases between them. The CDR3 coding sequence is TGTGCCAGCAGGGGTGGAGTAGTAGACAATGAGCAGTTCTTC. Its protein product is CASRGGVVDNEQFF.

The V gene is TRBV9, the J gene TRBJ1-2; D remains unclear. Deletions cut 0 bases from V and 7 bases from J, with 10 bases between. The CDR3 runs 13 residues. Germline lookup yields CDR1 SGDLS and CDR2 YYNGEE. DNA for the CDR3: TGTGCCAGCAGCGTAGCTACGAGGGTTGGCTACACCTTC. Translated: CASSVATRVGYTF.

The rearrangement links TRBV6-1 to TRBJ2-7; possibly TRBD2 for D (5 bases). The V end was cut by 6 bases, the J end by 0 bases, with 15 bases between. The germline V gene encodes CDR1 MNHNS and CDR2 SASEGT. The CDR3 contains 15 residues. CDR3 sequence: CASRTRELPSYEQYF. DNA of the CDR3: TGTGCCAGCAGGACAAGGGAGCTGCCCTCCTACGAGCAGTACTTC.

This chain connects TRBV15 to TRBJ2-3, with D tentatively TRBD2 (7 bases). CDR1 and CDR2 from the germline V gene are LNHNV and YYDKDF (reference sequence). The CDR3 is made up of 15 amino acids. The ends were cut back, 1 base at V and 3 bases at J, with 11 bases in the middle. CDR3 DNA sequence: TGTGCCACCAGCAGAGGGGGGCGGGAGACAGATACGCAGTATTTT. It translates to CATSRGGRETDTQYF. The whole variable domain, remainder taken from reference TRBV15 and TRBJ2-3, is DAMVIQNPRYQVTQFGKPVTLSCSQTLNHNVMYWYQQKSSQAPKLLFHYYDKDFNNEADTPDNFQSRRPNTSFCFLDIRSPGLGDTAMYLCATSRGGRETDTQYFGPGTRLTVL.

The rearrangement links TRBV7-2 to TRBJ2-5, with TRBD2 matching over 9 bases. Germline lookup yields CDR1 SGHTA and CDR2 FQGNSA. The ends lost 1 base at V and 4 bases at J; junction bases unmatched: 4. The CDR3 spans 15 residues. The CDR3 loop is CASSLEGGRAETQYF. CDR3 DNA: TGTGCCAGCAGCTTAGAGGGCGGGAGGGCAGAGACCCAGTACTTC.

The genes are TRBV10-2 and TRBJ2-2; TRBD2 matches 10 bases. Trimming at V came to 5 bases and at J to 7 bases, leaving 7 bases not matched to a gene. The CDR3 is 15 amino acids. Germline assignment: CDR1 WSHSY and CDR2 SAAADI. Written as DNA, the CDR3 is TGCGCCAGCAGTACTAGCGGGATCCCCCTCGGGGAGCTGTTTTTT. It encodes CASSTSGIPLGELFF.

This clone was seen only a few times. The CDR3 region has the DNA TGTGCCAGCAGCCCCTCCCAAGATTACAGGGGGCGGAGGGATGAAAAACTGTTTTTT. Encoded protein: CASSPSQDYRGRRDEKLFF. The chain recombines TRBV7-9 with TRBJ1-4, with TRBD1 matching over 9 bases. The V gene's germline CDR1 is SEHNR and CDR2 FQNEAQ (reference sequence). There are 19 residues in the CDR3. V lost 5 bases to trimming and J lost 6 bases; unmatched junction nucleotides: 19.

V usage is TRBV18 and J usage is TRBJ2-1, with 7 bases aligning to TRBD1. Trimming cost V 3 bases and J 5 bases; bases outside gene matches: 7. From germline, CDR1 is KGHSH and CDR2 LQKENI. The CDR3 has 15 residues. The CDR3 nucleotides read TGTGCCAGCTCACCGTTCAAGACAGGGAACAATGAGCAGTTCTTC. As protein: CASSPFKTGNNEQFF.

This chain links TRBV7-9 with TRBJ2-2; the match to TRBD2 covers 9 bases. Germline V gene data show CDR1 as SEHNR and CDR2 as FQNEAQ (reference sequence). V shed 2 bases, J shed 7 bases, and the junction held 11 bases outside the gene matches. The CDR3 length is 17 residues. The CDR3 nucleotides read TGTGCCAGCAGCTTACTAGCGGGGTACTATGTTGGCGGGGAGCTGTTTTTT. Its protein product is CASSLLAGYYVGGELFF.

The chain is built from TRBV5-1 and TRBJ2-7; 10 bases align to TRBD1. Germline V gene data show CDR1 as SGHRS and CDR2 as YFSETQ. This CDR3 has 15 residues. The ends lost 0 bases at V and 6 bases at J; junction bases unmatched: 6. CDR3 region: CASSLAGTGAGEQYF. The CDR3 bases are TGCGCCAGCAGCTTGGCGGGGACAGGGGCTGGCGAGCAGTACTTC.

The rearrangement uses TRBV10-3 and TRBJ2-7; 10 nucleotides agree with TRBD1. V shed 6 bases, J shed 11 bases, and the junction held 7 bases outside the gene matches. The CDR3 has 12 residues. Germline values: CDR1 ENHRY, CDR2 SYGVKD. CDR3 coding DNA: TGTGCCATCAGGCTGACAGGGGGCGCGGAGTACTTC. Translated, it gives CAIRLTGGAEYF.

For this clone: Given the absence of the conserved phenylalanine or tryptophan at the CDR3 end, a read error is likely. The DNA is omitted, as the CDR3 cannot be located on it reliably, and the CDR3 follows TCRdb's listing. V usage is TRBV7-9 and J usage is TRBJ1-4. The CDR3 is 9 residues long, ends included. CDR1 and CDR2 (germline): SEHNR, FQNEAQ (reference sequence). CDR3 loop: CASPEHARA.

The V call is TRBV2, the J call TRBJ1-2, with D perhaps TRBD1 (6 bases). Trimming left V 11 bases short and J 8 bases short, with 15 bases between. The CDR3 contains 11 residues. Germline V lookup: CDR1 SNHLY, CDR2 FYNNEI. For the CDR3, the DNA is TGTGCCTCCCAACAGGGATTCGGCTACACCTTC. Translating it yields CASQQGFGYTF.

J is TRBJ1-5 and V is TRBV6-5; unclear D gene. The CDR3 spans 15 residues. V lost 6 bases, J lost 2 bases, and 14 bases lay in between. The germline CDR1 and CDR2 sequences are MNHEY and SVGAGI. CDR3 in DNA: TGTGCCAGCAGCAAGCAGCTTGGAGGCAATCAGCCCCAGCATTTT. Translation gives CASSKQLGGNQPQHF.

CDR3 sequence (DNA): TGTGCCAGCAGTTACTCGGGGGGGCCAGCAGATACGCAGTATTTT. Its protein product is CASSYSGGPADTQYF. The rearrangement uses TRBV6-5 and TRBJ2-3, with D possibly being TRBD2 (7 bases). Per germline, CDR1 MNHEY and CDR2 SVGAGI. Trimming cost V 0 bases and J 4 bases, with 11 bases left between them. This CDR3 is built from 15 residues.

The DNA for the CDR3 is TGTGCCAGCAGCTCGCAGGGGCAAGGTGGTGAGCAGTTCTTC. This sequence encodes CASSSQGQGGEQFF. The chain couples TRBV7-2 to TRBJ2-1; tentative D call: TRBD1 (6 bases). The V gene lost 4 bases and the J gene lost 9 bases, with 16 bases spanning the gap. The CDR3 has 14 residues. CDR1 and CDR2 from the germline V gene are SGHTA and FQGNSA.